This T cell receptor (beta chain) was retrieved from a study of T cells in localized non-small cell lung cancer. Germline V gives CDR1 MDHEN, CDR2 SYDVKM. CDR3 size: 14 residues. Unmatched junction bases numbered 5, after V lost 4 bases and J lost 4 bases. Clones were sequenced by immunoSEQ multiplex PCR, and TCRdb holds only the in-frame ones, with some missing. The sample carries tens of thousands of clones, 80% to 90% recorded once. General observations from the study: Because only a single region of the tumor was sequenced, heterogeneity remains possible. Greater blood T cell density accompanied longer overall survival.

Concerning this clone: Its antigen is currently unknown.

The chain employs TRBV28 and TRBJ1-1, with 8 bases that match TRBD1. The sequencing here drew on peripheral blood, taken before any cancer treatment. The source is an older female donor with stage I lung adenocarcinoma. The CDR3 protein is CASSSGQGGTEAFF. Written as DNA, the CDR3 is TGTGCCAGCAGTTCTGGACAGGGCGGCACTGAAGCTTTCTTT. The entire variable domain, with the rest obtained from reference TRBV28 and TRBJ1-1, is as follows: DVKVTQSSRYLVKRTGEKVFLECVQDMDHENMFWYRQDPGLGLRLIYFSYDVKMKEKGDIPEGYSVSREKKERFSLILESASTNQTSMYLCASSSGQGGTEAFFGQGTRLTVV.